Presented here are 17 T cell receptor beta chains from one specimen sequenced in a study of response to subunit inactivated influenza vaccine. A single record per CDR3 protein comes from TCRdb applying MiXCR to the RT-PCR reads. In the table there are hundreds of thousands of distinct CDR3 sequences, over 10% of which are singletons. Specimen: PBMCs from blood, collected roughly 46 days after vaccination. Source of these receptors: a middle-aged man who received an inactivated influenza vaccine.

In this sample, this clonotype turned up a few times. The chain couples TRBV9 to TRBJ1-5; no reliable D call. Germline V gene lookup returns CDR1 SGDLS and CDR2 YYNGEE. Trimming shortened V by 0 bases and J by 8 bases, and 12 bases separated the two germline ends. The CDR3 loop spans 14 amino acids. For the CDR3, the DNA is TGTGCCAGCAGCGTAGGCAGCGGGCCTGAGCCCCAGCATTTT. As protein: CASSVGSGPEPQHF.

V and J are TRBV4-3 and TRBJ2-1; D gene ambiguous. In germline, CDR1 is LGHNA, CDR2 YSLEER. V lost 3 bases, J lost 8 bases, and 11 bases lay in between. CDR3 length: 13 residues. CDR3 DNA sequence: TGCGCCAGCAGCCACTCCAACAAGGATGAGCAGTTCTTC. This translates into CASSHSNKDEQFF.

The sample holds a few counts of this clonotype. The J gene is TRBJ2-7, the V gene TRBV10-3; possibly TRBD1 for D (6 bases). The length of the CDR3 is 15 residues. V dropped 4 bases and J dropped 2 bases, with 15 bases sitting between them. Germline CDR1 and CDR2: ENHRY and SYGVKD. The chain's CDR3 is CAISGGTTAAYEQYF. CDR3 in DNA: TGTGCCATCAGTGGGGGGACAACTGCCGCCTACGAGCAGTACTTC.

The chain joins TRBV10-3 to TRBJ2-1; 9 nucleotides align to TRBD1. This CDR3 contains 17 residues. J was trimmed by 6 bases and V by 5 bases; bases with no gene match: 14. Germline CDR1 is ENHRY and CDR2 is SYGVKD. The CDR3 bases are TGTGCCATCAGTCCCGGGACAGGGAAGACGGGAGGCAATGAGCAGTTCTTC. Translated, it gives CAISPGTGKTGGNEQFF.

CDR3 loop: CASSVDRRGTDTQYF. The CDR3 DNA reads as TGTGCCAGCAGCGTAGATCGGCGGGGGACAGATACGCAGTATTTT. The chain carries TRBV9 and TRBJ2-3; TRBD2 matches 7 bases. The CDR3 totals 15 residues. CDR1 and CDR2 (germline): SGDLS, YYNGEE. With V trimmed by 0 bases and J by 3 bases, 4 bases remained unmatched.

This clonotype was observed a handful of times. CDR3 in amino acids: CASSLTGNPRTNTQYF. The CDR3 DNA sequence: TGTGCCAGCAGCTTAACGGGGAACCCGCGAACGAATACGCAGTATTTT. V is TRBV7-3 and J is TRBJ2-3; D not certain. Per germline, CDR1 SGHTA and CDR2 FQGTGA. With 0 bases removed from V and 7 bases from J, the gap between germline ends came to 17 bases. CDR3 length: 16 amino acids. Filled out from reference TRBV7-3 and TRBJ2-3, the complete variable domain reads GAGVSQTPSNKVTEKGKYVELRCDPISGHTALYWYRQSLGQGPEFLIYFQGTGAADDSGLPNDRFFAVRPEGSVSTLKIQRTERGDSAVYLCASSLTGNPRTNTQYFGPGTRLTVL.

The chain recombines TRBV2 with TRBJ2-5; D may be TRBD1 (6 bases). Germline V gene lookup returns CDR1 SNHLY and CDR2 FYNNEI. The CDR3 is 13 residues long. V was cut by 5 bases and J by 3 bases, with 10 bases left in between. The CDR3 reads CASSPHREETQYF. CDR3 nucleotide sequence: TGTGCCAGCAGTCCCCACAGGGAAGAGACCCAGTACTTC.

This clonotype was detected only a few times. V usage is TRBV28 and J usage is TRBJ2-5; a weak D match, TRBD2 (6 bases). The V and J ends lost 4 bases and 1 base respectively, with 22 bases between them. Germline V CDR1 and CDR2: MDHEN, SYDVKM. CDR3 size: 18 residues. The CDR3 region has the DNA TGTGCCAGCAGTTCGATGGCCCCCGCCGGGAGTTTCCAAGAGACCCAGTACTTC. Translated: CASSSMAPAGSFQETQYF.

This clonotype was found many times. V and J are TRBV27 and TRBJ1-5; D gene ambiguous. Deletions cut 3 bases from V and 3 bases from J, with 9 bases between. Germline V lookup: CDR1 MNHEY, CDR2 SMNVEV (reference sequence). The CDR3 length is 14 residues. CDR3 sequence: CASSFLGLNQPQHF. The CDR3 DNA reads as TGTGCCAGCAGTTTTTTGGGCCTCAATCAGCCCCAGCATTTT.

This clonotype was detected a few times. The V gene is TRBV20-1, the J gene TRBJ2-7; D possibly corresponds to TRBD2 (5 bases). The germline CDR1 and CDR2 sequences are DFQATT and SNEGSKA (reference sequence). Trimming removed 4 bases at V and 6 bases at J, with 25 bases between. This CDR3 has 16 amino acids. DNA of the CDR3: TGCAGTGCTACCCCCGGCTCCGGGAATATTGTCTCCGAGCAGTACTTC. Translating gives CSATPGSGNIVSEQYF.

This rearrangement joins TRBV6-1 to TRBJ1-2; 7 positions match TRBD1. The germline V gene has CDR1 MNHNS and CDR2 SASEGT. CDR3 length equals 13 residues. J gave up 3 bases and V 8 bases, and 6 bases lay outside the gene matches. Here the CDR3 reads CASGKTGDYGYTF. The DNA of the CDR3 is TGTGCCAGCGGCAAAACAGGGGACTATGGCTACACCTTC.

A few counts support this clonotype. This chain links TRBV20-1 with TRBJ2-4; 9 positions agree with TRBD1. Unmatched junction bases numbered 5, after V lost 5 bases and J lost 3 bases. The CDR3 is 14 residues long. CDR1 is DFQATT, CDR2 SNEGSKA, per germline (reference sequence). The CDR3 DNA reads as TGCAGTGCTTACAGGGGGCCGAGCAAAAACATTCAGTACTTC. This encodes CSAYRGPSKNIQYF.

The CDR3: CASVTGNYGYTF. The CDR3 DNA is TGTGCCAGCGTGACAGGGAACTATGGCTACACCTTC. This chain uses TRBV7-9 with TRBJ1-2; TRBD1 matches 7 bases. Germline V gene sequence: CDR1 SEHNR, CDR2 FQNEAQ (reference sequence). The CDR3 covers 12 residues. Trimming at V came to 8 bases and at J to 2 bases, leaving 2 bases not matched to a gene.

The chain employs TRBV3-1 and TRBJ1-2, with no clear D. The germline V gene encodes CDR1 LGHDT and CDR2 YNNKEL (reference sequence). The V end lost 8 bases, the J end lost 6 bases, and 7 bases lay between the germline ends. CDR3 length equals 10 residues. The CDR3 region has the DNA TGTGCCAGCTATGGCAATGGCTACACCTTC. Translated, it gives CASYGNGYTF.

In this sample, this clonotype turned up many times. V usage is TRBV5-6 and J usage is TRBJ2-1; tentative D call: TRBD1 (5 bases). CDR1 is SGHDT, CDR2 YYEEEE, per germline. The ends were cut back, 0 bases at V and 6 bases at J, with 13 bases in the middle. This CDR3 region has 15 residues. Written as DNA, the CDR3 is TGTGCCAGCAGCTTGGCCCCACAGGTCCTCAATGAGCAGTTCTTC. Translated: CASSLAPQVLNEQFF. Using reference TRBV5-6 and TRBJ2-1 for the parts outside the CDR3, the full variable domain is DAGVTQSPTHLIKTRGQQVTLRCSPKSGHDTVSWYQQALGQGPQFIFQYYEEEERQRGNFPDRFSGHQFPNYSSELNVNALLLGDSALYLCASSLAPQVLNEQFFGPGTRLTVL.

This clonotype appeared a few times. The rearrangement links TRBV29-1 to TRBJ1-1; the D is unclear. The germline V and J ends were trimmed by 1 base and 2 bases, with 8 bases remaining between them. Germline CDR1 and CDR2: SQVTM and ANQGSEA. This CDR3 contains 13 residues. Written as DNA, the CDR3 is TGCAGCGTTGAAGCACGGACCAACACTGAAGCTTTCTTT. The encoded protein is CSVEARTNTEAFF.

V gene TRBV7-9 combines with J gene TRBJ2-7, with unresolved D. The germline V gene encodes CDR1 SEHNR and CDR2 FQNEAQ (reference sequence). The length of the CDR3 is 14 residues. The V and J ends lost 1 base and 3 bases respectively, with 10 bases between them. CDR3 nucleotide sequence: TGTGCCAGCAGCTTAGGTACCCGGCTCTACGAGCAGTACTTC. This gives the protein CASSLGTRLYEQYF.